This T cell receptor (beta chain) appears in the sequencing data of a study of shared clonotypes between healthy human individuals (dated by TCRdb to the early 2020s). Concerning the study at large: The cohort comprised a couple of women and three men aged 18 to 49 years. To increase sequencing depth and limit assay-specific biases, different laboratories used diverse techniques to prepare libraries and sequence TCR repertoires. For each donor, CD4 naive and CD4 memory were each run on three plates, CD8 naive on two plates, and CD8 memory on one plate. Leukapheresis yielded between about 0.94 and 9.5 billion PBMCs per donor. Blood TCR repertoires of roughly five healthy adults were deeply sequenced to estimate repertoire size and the extent of clonotype sharing between individuals. General study outcomes and caveats: Incomplete sequencing was indicated by rarefaction of sorted-subset datasets, despite the large sequencing depth. Compared with non-shared clonotypes, the clonotypes found in all four sorted-subset donors had higher generation probabilities. Estimated clonotype richness was generally larger for naive than for memory subsets. Approximately 5% of naive CD4, roughly 3.6% of naive CD8, approximately 2.2% of memory CD4, and about 0.4% of memory CD8 clonotypes were shared across a few donors. The small number of donors limited the genetic and exposure-history diversity represented. Only blood was sampled, and tissue TCR repertoires likely differ from those in blood. Pairwise subsampling led to the expectation that sequencing depth would affect the degree of clonotype sharing among donors.

A remark on this clone: This clone's antigen is unknown. No base-level quality is on record; no much larger clone is a single base apart.

Healthy HIV-negative adults with no recently reported acute infections or vaccinations were included as donors. Only Caucasian adults living in Nashville, Tennessee, USA were represented among the donors. Magnetic negative selection was used to enrich CD4+ T cells, after which naive cells were positively selected on CD45RA and the negative fraction became the memory subset. Blood was obtained by leukapheresis, after which PBMCs were separated by Ficoll-Histopaque density gradient centrifugation and cryopreserved in liquid nitrogen vapor phase. Purity and quantity of every magnetically sorted T cell population were checked by analytical flow cytometry. Each sorted fraction had its genomic DNA isolated and then quantified by UV absorbance on a Nanodrop 2000c. TCR CDR3 regions were amplified from genomic DNA by multiplex PCR using the deep immunoSEQ assay. Extracted genomic DNA from each cell subset was spread evenly across all wells of several immunoSEQ 96-well plates, with each plate serving as a replicate. For sorted subsets, 150 to 200 ng genomic DNA, equal to approximately 30,000 T cell genomes, was loaded into each replicate PCR. Purified libraries were quantified with a Qubit 3.0 fluorometer, sized on a Bioanalyzer 2100, and re-quantified with the KAPA Library Quantification kit. Every immunoSEQ 96-well plate was sequenced on a dedicated single-read 150-cycle Illumina NextSeq 550 flow cell. Under the source paper's analysis protocol: Because the immunoSEQ output held only junctional sequences and lacked quality scores, the filtering could not match the filtering applied to full-length reads. To assign V/J genes and CDR3, sequences were annotated using PyIR, a Python wrapper for IgBLAST v1.9, with IMGT germline references. Any read was removed if the V/J assignment was weak (E-value above 1e-6), the CDR3 was missing, or the read contained stop codons, out-of-frame junctions, or ambiguous translated residues. V3J clonotypes were defined as sequences sharing the same inferred V gene, J gene, and CDR3 amino acid sequence. Percentage overlap between repertoires was calculated by dividing the number of shared unique clonotypes by the size of the smaller repertoire. RTK rarefaction, the Chao1 estimator, and Recon v2.1 estimates of unobserved clonotypes were used to assess repertoire richness. OLGA was used to compute generation probabilities for all TCRbeta clonotypes that the gDNA method yielded from a handful of donors. Not all clones reach the TCRdb copy of this immuneACCESS table, which keeps in-frame sequences only. Checked studies attribute under half of the gap to unresolved V genes and leave the rest unexplained. V and J calls and clone size are as listed in that table; D and trimming were resolved from the DNA. The sample table holds over a million clones, of which 78% were seen once. Around 0.6% of the sample rests with the top ten.

V sheds 5 bases and J sheds 5 bases, leaving 10 bases between their ends. CDR1 and CDR2 (SGHTA, FQGNSA) derive from the germline V gene. Counted from cysteine to phenylalanine, this CDR3 has 13 amino acids. The CDR3 DNA has 39 bases and is translated from base 1. This TCR derives from a man aged 18-30 years in good health. Some clones in this sample may be carry-over from other donors' samples. The chain is assembled from TRBV7-2 and TRBJ1-5; the D gene assignment is ambiguous. Sequenced: memory CD4+ T cells from PBMCs. Read against the paper, the sample's cell subset or site label means: CD45RA-negative fraction. The DNA reads as follows: TGTGCCAGCAGCCCCAGCAAACATCAGCCCCAGCATTTT. This translates into CASSPSKHQPQHF.